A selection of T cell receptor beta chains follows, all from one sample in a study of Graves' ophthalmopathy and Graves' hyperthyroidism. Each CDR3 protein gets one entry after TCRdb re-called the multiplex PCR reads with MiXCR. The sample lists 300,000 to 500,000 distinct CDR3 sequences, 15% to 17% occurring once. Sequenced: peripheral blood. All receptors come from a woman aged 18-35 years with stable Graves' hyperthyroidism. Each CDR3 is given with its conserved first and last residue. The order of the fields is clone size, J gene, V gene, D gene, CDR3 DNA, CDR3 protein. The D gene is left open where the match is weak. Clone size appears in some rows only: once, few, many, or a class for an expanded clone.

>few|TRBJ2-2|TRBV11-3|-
TGTGCCAGCAGCTCGGAGGTGCCCGGGGAGCTGTTTTTT
CASSSEVPGELFF
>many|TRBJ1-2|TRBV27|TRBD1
TGTGCCAGCCGGGACAGGCCAGCTAACTATGGCTACACCTTC
CASRDRPANYGYTF
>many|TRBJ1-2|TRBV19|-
TGTGCCAGTAGTATTAGCAAGGACTATGGCTACACCTTC
CASSISKDYGYTF
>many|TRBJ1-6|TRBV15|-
TGTGCCACCAGCAGAGTTGGTTTCTCACCCCTCCACTTT
CATSRVGFSPLHF
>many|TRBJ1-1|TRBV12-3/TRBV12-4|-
TGTGCCAGCAGTCGGCCCTTTGTTAGGAACACTGAAGCTTTCTTT
CASSRPFVRNTEAFF
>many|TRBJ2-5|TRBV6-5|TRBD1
TGTGCCAGCAGTTACTCCGGGACAGGTTGGGAGACCCAGTACTTC
CASSYSGTGWETQYF
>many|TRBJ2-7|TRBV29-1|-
TGCAGCGTTGAAGATTGGGTCAGAACGATCTACGAGCAGTACTTC
CSVEDWVRTIYEQYF
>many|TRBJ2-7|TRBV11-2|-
TGTGCCAGCAGCCCCGCCGTCAGCTCCTACGAGCAGTACTTC
CASSPAVSSYEQYF
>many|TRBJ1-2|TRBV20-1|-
TGCAGTGCTAGAGAGGTTTCTACGGGGTATGGCTACACCTTC
CSAREVSTGYGYTF
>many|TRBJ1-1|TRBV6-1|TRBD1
TGTGCCAGCAGTAGACAGGGGAGGACTGAAGCTTTCTTT
CASSRQGRTEAFF
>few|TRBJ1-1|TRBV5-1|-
TGCGCCAGCAGCTTAGGCAGAACAGCTAGGACTGAAGCTTTCTTT
CASSLGRTARTEAFF
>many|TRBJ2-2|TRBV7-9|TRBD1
TGTGCCAGCAGCTCCCACAGGGGACGGACCGGGGAGCTGTTTTTT
CASSSHRGRTGELFF
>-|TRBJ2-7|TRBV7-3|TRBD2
TGTGCCAGCAGCGCAACCGGGACTAGCGGTGACCACGAGCAGTACTTC
CASSATGTSGDHEQYF
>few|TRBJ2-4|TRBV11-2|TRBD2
TGTGCCAGCAGCTTATTCTCCGTTCGGGGGGGCAGATCCAAAAACATTAAGTACTTC
CASSLFSVRGGRSKNIKYF
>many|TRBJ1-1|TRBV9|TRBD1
TGTGCCAGCAGCCCCAGTCGTGGAGGGGGCTCGGGGACTGAAGCTTTCTTT
CASSPSRGGGSGTEAFF
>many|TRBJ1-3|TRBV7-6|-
TGTGCCAGCAGCTTATACCGGACGGCCTCTGGTGGAAACACCATATATTTT
CASSLYRTASGGNTIYF
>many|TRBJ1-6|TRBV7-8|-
TGTGCCAGCAGCTTATCCCCAGGATCACCCCTCCACTTT
CASSLSPGSPLHF
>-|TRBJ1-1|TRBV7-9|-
TGTGCCAGCAGCTTTCTGAACGCCCGAGACACTGAAGCTTTCTTT
CASSFLNARDTEAFF
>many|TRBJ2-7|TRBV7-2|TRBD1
TGTGCCAGCAGCTCCTGGACAGGGCAACAGTACGAGCAGTACTTC
CASSSWTGQQYEQYF
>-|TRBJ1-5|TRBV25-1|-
TGTGCCAGCAGTGAATGGAGGGAGGCTTATAGCAATCAGCCCCAGCATTTT
CASSEWREAYSNQPQHF
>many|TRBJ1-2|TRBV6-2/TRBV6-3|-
TGTGCCAGCAGAACTCTGGATGGCTACACCTTC
CASRTLDGYTF
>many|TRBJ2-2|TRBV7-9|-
TGTGCCAGCAGCGGGGAGCAAGGAACTACCGGGGAGCTGTTTTTT
CASSGEQGTTGELFF
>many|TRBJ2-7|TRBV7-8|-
TGTGCCAGCAGCTTAGGGACTCGTGAAAACAGCTCCTACGAGCAGTACTTC
CASSLGTRENSSYEQYF
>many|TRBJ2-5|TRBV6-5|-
TGTGCCAGCAGTTACGGTGTTGGCGGGACACCCCAGTACTTC
CASSYGVGGTPQYF
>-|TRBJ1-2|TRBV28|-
TGTGCCAGCAGTAATCTGGGGAGAAACGGTGGCTATGGCTACACCTTC
CASSNLGRNGGYGYTF
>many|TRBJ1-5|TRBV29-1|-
TGCAGCGTTAAAACAGGGTTAGGTCAGCCCCAGCATTTT
CSVKTGLGQPQHF
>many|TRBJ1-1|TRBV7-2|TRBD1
TGTGCCAGCAGCCTGGGACAGCTGAACACTGAAGCTTTCTTT
CASSLGQLNTEAFF
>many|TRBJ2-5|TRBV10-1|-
TGCGCCAGCAGCGACGGGACTTCGAGGGAGACCCAGTACTTC
CASSDGTSRETQYF
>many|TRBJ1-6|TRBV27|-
TGTGCCAGCACCTTTCGGATGAACAGGGCCGATGCCTATAATTCACCCCTCCACTTT
CASTFRMNRADAYNSPLHF
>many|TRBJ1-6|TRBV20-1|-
TGCAGTGCTAGAAGACCGGTGGTTAATTCACCCCTCCACTTT
CSARRPVVNSPLHF
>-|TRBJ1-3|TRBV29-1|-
TGCAGCGGTATGAGGTCTGGAAACACCATATATTTT
CSGMRSGNTIYF
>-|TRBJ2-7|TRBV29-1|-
TGCAGCGTTCGGAACCCCTACGAGCAGTACTTC
CSVRNPYEQYF
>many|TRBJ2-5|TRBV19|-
TGTGCCAGTAGTATAGGGGGCTCAACTGCGGGAGAGACCCAGTACTTC
CASSIGGSTAGETQYF
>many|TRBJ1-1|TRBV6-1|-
TGTGCCAGCAGTACCATAAGAGACACTGAAGCTTTCTTT
CASSTIRDTEAFF
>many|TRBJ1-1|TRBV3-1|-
TGTGCCAGCAGCCACCTAGGGTGGGTCACTGAAGCTTTCTTT
CASSHLGWVTEAFF
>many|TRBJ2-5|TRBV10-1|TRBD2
TGCGCCAGCAGTGACCAACGGGGGGGCCGGGAGACCCAGTACTTC
CASSDQRGGRETQYF
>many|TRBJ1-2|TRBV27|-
TGTGCCAGCAGTTTATCAGGTGCTGCTGGCTACACCTTC
CASSLSGAAGYTF
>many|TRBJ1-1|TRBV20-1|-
TGCAGTGCTGCCAGGGGCAACACTGAAGCTTTCTTT
CSAARGNTEAFF
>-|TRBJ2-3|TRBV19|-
TGTGCCAGTAGTATCAATTTAAGGGCAGATACGCAGTATTTT
CASSINLRADTQYF
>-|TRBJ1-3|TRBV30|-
TGTGCCTGGATGGAACCGGCGGGAAACACCATATATTTT
CAWMEPAGNTIYF
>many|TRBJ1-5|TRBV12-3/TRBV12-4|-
TGTGCCAGCAGTTATAGCAATCAGCCCCAGCATTTT
CASSYSNQPQHF
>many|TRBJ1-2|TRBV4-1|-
TGCGCCAGCAGCCGCCGAATTTTATGGCCAGGACGTAACTATGGCTACACCTTC
CASSRRILWPGRNYGYTF
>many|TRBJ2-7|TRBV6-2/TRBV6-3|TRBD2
TGTGCCAGCCTCAAGCTTGCCGGGGGGGCTTCCTACGAGCAGTACTTC
CASLKLAGGASYEQYF
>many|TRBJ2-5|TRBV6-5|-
TGTGCCAGCAGTTTTTGGGGCGGGGCCCAAGAGACCCAGTACTTC
CASSFWGGAQETQYF
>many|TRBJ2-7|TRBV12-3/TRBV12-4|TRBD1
TGTGCCAGCAGCAAAGCGAGGGACAGGGGGCCTGCCTACGAGCAGTACTTC
CASSKARDRGPAYEQYF
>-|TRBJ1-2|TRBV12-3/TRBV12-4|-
TGTGCCAGCAGTTTTATTTCGGTGTCTGGCTACACCTTC
CASSFISVSGYTF
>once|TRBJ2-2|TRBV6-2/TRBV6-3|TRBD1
TGTGCCAGCAGTTACTTGGGACAGGGGAGTACCGGGGAGCTGTTTTTT
CASSYLGQGSTGELFF
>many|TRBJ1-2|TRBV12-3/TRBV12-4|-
TGTGCCAGCAGTTCCAAACTGTATGGCTACACCTTC
CASSSKLYGYTF
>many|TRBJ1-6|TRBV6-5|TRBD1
TGTGCCAGCAGTTACGGGGCAGGGGGAGAAAATTCACCCCTCCACTTT
CASSYGAGGENSPLHF
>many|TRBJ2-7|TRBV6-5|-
TGTGCCAGCAGTACGGGACTCGTCTCCTACGAGCAGTACTTC
CASSTGLVSYEQYF
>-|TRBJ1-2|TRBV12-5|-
TGTGCTAGTGGTTTGCAGCAGGCTTATGGTTACACCTTC
CASGLQQAYGYTF
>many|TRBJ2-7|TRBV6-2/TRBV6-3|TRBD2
TGTGCCAGCATAGGGCTAGCGGGGCGTAAAACCTACGAGCAGTACTTC
CASIGLAGRKTYEQYF
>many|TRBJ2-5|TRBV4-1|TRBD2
TGCGCCAGCAGCCCACCATCGGGACTAGCGGGGGGGGAGACCCAGTACTTC
CASSPPSGLAGGETQYF
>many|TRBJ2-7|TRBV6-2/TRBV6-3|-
TGTGCCAGCAGTTACGGGGTGGGCTTCGAGCAGTACTTC
CASSYGVGFEQYF
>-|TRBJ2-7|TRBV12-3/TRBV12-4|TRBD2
TGCGCCAGCAGCCAGCGGGAGTCTGGCTACGAGCAGTACTTC
CASSQRESGYEQYF
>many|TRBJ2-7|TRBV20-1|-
TGCAGTGCTAGAGAAGGAGCCCCCTACGAGCAGTACTTC
CSAREGAPYEQYF